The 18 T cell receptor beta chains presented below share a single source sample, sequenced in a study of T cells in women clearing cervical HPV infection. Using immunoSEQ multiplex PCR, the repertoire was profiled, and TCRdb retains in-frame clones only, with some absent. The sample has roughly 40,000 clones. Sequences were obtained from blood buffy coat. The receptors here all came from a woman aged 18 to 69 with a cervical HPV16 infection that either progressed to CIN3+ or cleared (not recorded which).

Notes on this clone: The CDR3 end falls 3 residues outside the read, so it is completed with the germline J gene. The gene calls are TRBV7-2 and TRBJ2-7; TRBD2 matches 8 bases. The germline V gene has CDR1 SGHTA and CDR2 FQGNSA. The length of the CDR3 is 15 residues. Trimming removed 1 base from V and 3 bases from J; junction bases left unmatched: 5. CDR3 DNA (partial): TGTGCCAGCAGCTTAGGTAGCGGGGACTACTACGAG. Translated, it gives CASSLGSGDYYE. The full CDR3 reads CASSLGSGDYYEQYF. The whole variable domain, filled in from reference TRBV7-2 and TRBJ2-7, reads GAGVSQSPSNKVTEKGKDVELRCDPISGHTALYWYRQSLGQGLEFLIYFQGNSAPDKSGLPSDRFSAERTGGSVSTLTIQRTQQEDSAVYLCASSLGSGDYYEQYFGPGTRLTVT.

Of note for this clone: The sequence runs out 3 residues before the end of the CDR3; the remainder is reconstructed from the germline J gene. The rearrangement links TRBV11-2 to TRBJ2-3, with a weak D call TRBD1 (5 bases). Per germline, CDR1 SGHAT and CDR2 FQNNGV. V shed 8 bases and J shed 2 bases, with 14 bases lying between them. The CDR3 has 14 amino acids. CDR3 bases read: TGTGCCAGCGGGTCGGACATTTTCACAGATACG. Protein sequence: CASGSDIFTDT. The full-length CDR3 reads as CASGSDIFTDTQYF.

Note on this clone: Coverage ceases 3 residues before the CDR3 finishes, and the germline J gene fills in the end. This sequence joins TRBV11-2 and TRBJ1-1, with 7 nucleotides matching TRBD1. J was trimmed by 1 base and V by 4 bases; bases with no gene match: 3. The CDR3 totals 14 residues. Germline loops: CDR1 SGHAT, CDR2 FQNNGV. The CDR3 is CASSSTGSNTEAFF. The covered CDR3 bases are TGTGCCAGCAGCTCGACAGGGTCGAACACTGAA.

The sequenced CDR3 bases are TGTGCCAGCAGCTTTGATACTAGCGGGATCTACGAC. Translation: CASSFDTSGIYD. The complete CDR3 sequence is CASSFDTSGIYDYTF. V gene TRBV7-2 combines with J gene TRBJ1-2; D is ambiguous. The sequenced fragment ends 3 residues before the CDR3 boundary, so the rest is inferred from the germline J gene. There are 15 residues in the CDR3. Germline assignment: CDR1 SGHTA and CDR2 FQGNSA.

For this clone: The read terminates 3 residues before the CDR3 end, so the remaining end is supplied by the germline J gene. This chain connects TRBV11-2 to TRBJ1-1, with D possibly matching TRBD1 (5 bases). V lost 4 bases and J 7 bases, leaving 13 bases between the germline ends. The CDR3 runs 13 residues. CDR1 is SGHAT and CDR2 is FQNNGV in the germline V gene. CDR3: CASSSLQGIEAFF. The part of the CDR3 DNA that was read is TGTGCCAGCAGCTCCCTCCAGGGAATTGAA.

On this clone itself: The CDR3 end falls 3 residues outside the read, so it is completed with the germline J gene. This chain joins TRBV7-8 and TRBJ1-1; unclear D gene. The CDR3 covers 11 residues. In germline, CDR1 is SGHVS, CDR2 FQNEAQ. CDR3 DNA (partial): TGTGCCAGCAGCCTCCGAGGGGAA. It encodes CASSLRGE. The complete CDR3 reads CASSLRGEAFF.

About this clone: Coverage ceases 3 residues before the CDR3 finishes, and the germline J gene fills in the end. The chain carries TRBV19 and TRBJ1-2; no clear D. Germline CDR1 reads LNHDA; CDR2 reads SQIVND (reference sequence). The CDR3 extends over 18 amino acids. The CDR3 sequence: CASSKVLGLAGASDTYTF. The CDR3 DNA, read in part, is TGTGCCAGTAGTAAGGTCCTAGGACTAGCGGGAGCGTCAGATACC. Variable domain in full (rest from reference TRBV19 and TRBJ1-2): DGGITQSPKYLFRKEGQNVTLSCEQNLNHDAMYWYRQDPGQGLRLIYYSQIVNDFQKGDIAEGYSVSREKKESFPLTVTSAQKNPTAFYLCASSKVLGLAGASDTYTFGSGTRLTVV.

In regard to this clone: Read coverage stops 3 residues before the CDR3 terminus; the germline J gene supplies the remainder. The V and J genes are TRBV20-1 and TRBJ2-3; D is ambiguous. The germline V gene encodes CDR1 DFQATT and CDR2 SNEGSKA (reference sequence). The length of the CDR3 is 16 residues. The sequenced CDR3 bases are TGCAGTGCTAGCAACCCCCCTTACCCACTCCGCGAGACG. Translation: CSASNPPYPLRET. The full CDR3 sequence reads CSASNPPYPLRETQYF.

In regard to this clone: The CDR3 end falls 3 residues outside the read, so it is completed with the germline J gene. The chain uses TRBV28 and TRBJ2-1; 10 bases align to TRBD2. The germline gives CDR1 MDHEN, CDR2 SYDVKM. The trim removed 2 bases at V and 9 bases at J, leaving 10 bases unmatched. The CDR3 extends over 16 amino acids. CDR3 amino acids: CASSLKAGGRFGEQFF. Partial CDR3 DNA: TGTGCCAGCAGTTTAAAAGCGGGAGGGCGATTTGGTGAG.

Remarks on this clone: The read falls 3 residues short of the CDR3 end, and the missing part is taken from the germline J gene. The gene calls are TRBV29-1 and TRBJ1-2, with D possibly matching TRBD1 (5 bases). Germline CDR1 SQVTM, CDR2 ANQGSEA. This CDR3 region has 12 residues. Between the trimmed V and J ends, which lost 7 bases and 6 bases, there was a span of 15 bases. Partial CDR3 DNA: TGCAGCGGGGCAGGGCCGCAAAATGGC. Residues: CSGAGPQNG. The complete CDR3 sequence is CSGAGPQNGYTF. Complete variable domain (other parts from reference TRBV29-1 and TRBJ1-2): SAVISQKPSRDICQRGTSLTIQCQVDSQVTMMFWYRQQPGQSLTLIATANQGSEATYESGFVIDKFPISRPNLTFSTLTVSNMSPEDSSIYLCSGAGPQNGYTFGSGTRLTVV.

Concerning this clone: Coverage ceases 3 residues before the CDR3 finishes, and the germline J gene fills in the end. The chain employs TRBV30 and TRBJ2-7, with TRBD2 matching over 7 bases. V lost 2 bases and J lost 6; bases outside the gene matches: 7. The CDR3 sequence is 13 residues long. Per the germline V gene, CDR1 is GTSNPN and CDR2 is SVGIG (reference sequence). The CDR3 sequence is CAWSLAREGEQYF. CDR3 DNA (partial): TGTGCCTGGAGTTTGGCCAGGGAGGGCGAG.

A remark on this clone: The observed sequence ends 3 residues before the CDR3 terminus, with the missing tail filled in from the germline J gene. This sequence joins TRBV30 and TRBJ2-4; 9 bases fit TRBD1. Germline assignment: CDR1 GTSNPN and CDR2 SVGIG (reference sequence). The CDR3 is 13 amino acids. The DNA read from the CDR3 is TGTGCCTGGATTCCCGGGACAGGGACCGGT. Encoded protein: CAWIPGTGTG. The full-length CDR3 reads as CAWIPGTGTGQYF. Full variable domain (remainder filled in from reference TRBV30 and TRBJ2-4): SQTIHQWPATLVQPVGSPLSLECTVEGTSNPNLYWYRQAAGRGLQLLFYSVGIGQISSEVPQNLSASRPQDRQFILSSKKLLLSDSGFYLCAWIPGTGTGQYFGAGTRLSVL.

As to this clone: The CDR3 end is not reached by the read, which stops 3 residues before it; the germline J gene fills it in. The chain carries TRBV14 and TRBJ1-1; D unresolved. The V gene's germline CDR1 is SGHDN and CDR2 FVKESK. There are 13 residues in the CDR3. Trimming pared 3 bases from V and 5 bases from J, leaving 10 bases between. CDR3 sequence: CASSQSHWTEAFF. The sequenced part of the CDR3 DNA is TGTGCCAGCAGCCAGAGCCACTGGACTGAA.

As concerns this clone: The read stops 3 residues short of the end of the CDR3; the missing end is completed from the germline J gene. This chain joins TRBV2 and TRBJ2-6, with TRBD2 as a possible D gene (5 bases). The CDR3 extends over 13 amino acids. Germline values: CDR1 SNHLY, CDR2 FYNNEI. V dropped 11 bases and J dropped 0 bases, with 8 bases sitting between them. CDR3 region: CASGDSGANVLTF. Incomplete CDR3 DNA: TGTGCCTCCGGGGACTCTGGGGCCAACGTC.

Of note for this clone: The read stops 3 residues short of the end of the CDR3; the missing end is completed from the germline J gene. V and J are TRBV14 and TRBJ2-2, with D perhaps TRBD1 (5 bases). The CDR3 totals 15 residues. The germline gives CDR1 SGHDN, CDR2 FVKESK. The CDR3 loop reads CASSHGSSGANVLFF. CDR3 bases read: TGTGCCAGCAGCCATGGAAGCTCTGGGGCCAACGTG.

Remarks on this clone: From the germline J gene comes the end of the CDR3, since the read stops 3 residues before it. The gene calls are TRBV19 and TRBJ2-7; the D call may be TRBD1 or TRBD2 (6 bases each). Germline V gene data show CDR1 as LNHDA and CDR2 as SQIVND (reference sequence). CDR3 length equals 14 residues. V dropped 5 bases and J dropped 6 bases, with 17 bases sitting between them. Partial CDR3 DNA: TGTGCCAGTAGTGTACAGGGAGGATGGGGCGAG. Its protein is CASSVQGGWGE. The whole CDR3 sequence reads CASSVQGGWGEQYF.

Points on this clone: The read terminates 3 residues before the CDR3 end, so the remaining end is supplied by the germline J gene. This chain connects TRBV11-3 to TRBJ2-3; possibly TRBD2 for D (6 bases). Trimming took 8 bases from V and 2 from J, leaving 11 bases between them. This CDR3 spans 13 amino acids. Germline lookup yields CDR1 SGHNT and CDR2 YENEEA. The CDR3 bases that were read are TGTGCCAGCGGACGGGACTTCACAGATACG. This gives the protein CASGRDFTDT. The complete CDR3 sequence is CASGRDFTDTQYF. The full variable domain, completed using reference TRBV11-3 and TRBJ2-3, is EAGVVQSPRYKIIEKKQPVAFWCNPISGHNTLYWYLQNLGQGPELLIRYENEEAVDDSQLPKDRFSAERLKGVDSTLKIQPAELGDSAVYLCASGRDFTDTQYFGPGTRLTVL.

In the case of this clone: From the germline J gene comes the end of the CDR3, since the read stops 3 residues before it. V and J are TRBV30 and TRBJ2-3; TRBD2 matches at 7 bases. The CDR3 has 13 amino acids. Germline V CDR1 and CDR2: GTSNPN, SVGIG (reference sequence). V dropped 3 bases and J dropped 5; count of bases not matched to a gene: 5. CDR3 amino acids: CAWRVGGKDTQYF. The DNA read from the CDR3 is TGTGCCTGGAGGGTGGGGGGGAAAGATACG.